This T cell receptor (beta chain) was documented in a study of T cell responses to AZD1222 COVID-19 vaccine. Turning to the study itself: Second-dose intervals of approximately 4 or approximately 12 weeks were pooled. Study observations and caveats: AZD1222 recipients seropositive at baseline numbered only six. Two AZD1222 doses significantly raised spike-specific TCR breadth and depth over controls.

The sample holds one count of this clone. The antigen is not known. Germline-derived CDR1 and CDR2 are SGHNT and YYREEE (reference sequence). Deletions cut 3 bases from V and 3 bases from J, with 9 bases between. The CDR3 covers 13 residues. The table came from immunoSEQ multiplex PCR; TCRdb's copy has only in-frame clones and leaves some out. The profile covers over 150,000 clones, with 80% to 95% appearing a single time and around 1.6% taken by the ten largest. This specimen consisted of peripheral blood, obtained on day 0 of AZD1222 vaccination. This receptor was taken from an adult in good health. The chain carries TRBV5-4 and TRBJ1-1; no clear D. CDR3 residues: CASSSPQYTEAFF. In DNA form, the CDR3 reads TGTGCCAGCAGCTCTCCTCAATACACTGAAGCTTTCTTT.